The source of this TCR beta chain is a study of graft-versus-host responses after intestinal transplantation. The wider study: Anti-thymocyte globulin induction was given to all recipients, followed by tacrolimus and steroids for around three years.

From germline, CDR1 is MNHNS and CDR2 SASEGT. V dropped 10 bases and J dropped 4 bases, with 17 bases sitting between them. This CDR3 has 14 amino acids. Assay: immunoSEQ multiplex PCR; the TCRdb copy retains only in-frame clones and omits some. The sample contains some 90,000 clones, less than 95% of which appear only once. This clone is a singleton in its sample. Its antigen is not identified. The chain uses TRBV6-1 and TRBJ2-1, with D tentatively TRBD2 (6 bases). This specimen was unstimulated CD8+ T cells sorted from spleen or lymph node cells, taken before transplant. The receptor was derived from a human donor who was the organ donor for an intestinal transplant. The CDR3 spells CAIQPIRGYNEQFF. In DNA form, the CDR3 reads TGTGCCATCCAACCTATCCGGGGGTACAATGAGCAGTTCTTC.